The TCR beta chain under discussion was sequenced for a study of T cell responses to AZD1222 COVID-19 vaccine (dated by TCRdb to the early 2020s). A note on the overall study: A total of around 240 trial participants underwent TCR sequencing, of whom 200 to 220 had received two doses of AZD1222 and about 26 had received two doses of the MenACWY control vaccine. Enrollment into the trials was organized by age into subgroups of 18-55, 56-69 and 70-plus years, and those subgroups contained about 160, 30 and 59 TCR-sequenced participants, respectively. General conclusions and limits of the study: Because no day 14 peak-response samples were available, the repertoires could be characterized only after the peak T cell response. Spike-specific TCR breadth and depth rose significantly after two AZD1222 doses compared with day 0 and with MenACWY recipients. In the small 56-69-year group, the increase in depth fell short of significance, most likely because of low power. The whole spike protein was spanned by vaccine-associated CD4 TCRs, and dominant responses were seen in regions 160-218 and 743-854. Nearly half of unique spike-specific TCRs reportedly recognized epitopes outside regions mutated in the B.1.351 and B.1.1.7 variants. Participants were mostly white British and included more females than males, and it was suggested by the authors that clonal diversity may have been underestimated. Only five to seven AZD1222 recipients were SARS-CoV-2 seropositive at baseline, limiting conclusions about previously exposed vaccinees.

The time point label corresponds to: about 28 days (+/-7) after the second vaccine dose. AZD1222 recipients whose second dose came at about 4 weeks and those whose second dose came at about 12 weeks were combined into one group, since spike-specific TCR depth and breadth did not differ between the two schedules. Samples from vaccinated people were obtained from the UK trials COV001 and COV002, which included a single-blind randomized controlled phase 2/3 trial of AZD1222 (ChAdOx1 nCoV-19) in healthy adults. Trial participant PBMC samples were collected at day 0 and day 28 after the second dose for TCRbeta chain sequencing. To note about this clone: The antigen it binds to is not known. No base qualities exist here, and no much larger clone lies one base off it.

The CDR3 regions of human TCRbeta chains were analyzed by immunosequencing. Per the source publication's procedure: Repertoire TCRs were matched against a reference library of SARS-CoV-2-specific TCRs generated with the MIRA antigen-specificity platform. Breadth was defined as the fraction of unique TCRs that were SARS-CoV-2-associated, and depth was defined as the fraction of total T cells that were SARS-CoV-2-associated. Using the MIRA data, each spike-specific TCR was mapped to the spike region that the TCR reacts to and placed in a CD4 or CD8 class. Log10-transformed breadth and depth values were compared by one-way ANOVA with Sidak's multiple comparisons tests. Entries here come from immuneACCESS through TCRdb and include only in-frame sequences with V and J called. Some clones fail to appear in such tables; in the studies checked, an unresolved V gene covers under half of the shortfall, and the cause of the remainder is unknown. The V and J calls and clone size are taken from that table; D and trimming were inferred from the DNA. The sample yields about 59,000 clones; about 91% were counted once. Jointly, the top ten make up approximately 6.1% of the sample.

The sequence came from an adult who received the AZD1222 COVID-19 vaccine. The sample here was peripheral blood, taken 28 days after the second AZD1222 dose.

The DNA sequence reads TGTGCCAGCAGCCTCGGACGGAGCTATGGCTACACCTTC. The translation is CASSLGRSYGYTF. The chain is encoded by TRBV12-3 or TRBV12-4 joined to TRBJ1-2, with no confident D gene call. V gives up 6 bases and J gives up 4 bases, and the segment between their germline ends measures 12 bases. Including the terminal cysteine and phenylalanine, the CDR3 comprises 13 residues. This entry keeps only the CDR3 DNA: 39 bases, framed from base 1.